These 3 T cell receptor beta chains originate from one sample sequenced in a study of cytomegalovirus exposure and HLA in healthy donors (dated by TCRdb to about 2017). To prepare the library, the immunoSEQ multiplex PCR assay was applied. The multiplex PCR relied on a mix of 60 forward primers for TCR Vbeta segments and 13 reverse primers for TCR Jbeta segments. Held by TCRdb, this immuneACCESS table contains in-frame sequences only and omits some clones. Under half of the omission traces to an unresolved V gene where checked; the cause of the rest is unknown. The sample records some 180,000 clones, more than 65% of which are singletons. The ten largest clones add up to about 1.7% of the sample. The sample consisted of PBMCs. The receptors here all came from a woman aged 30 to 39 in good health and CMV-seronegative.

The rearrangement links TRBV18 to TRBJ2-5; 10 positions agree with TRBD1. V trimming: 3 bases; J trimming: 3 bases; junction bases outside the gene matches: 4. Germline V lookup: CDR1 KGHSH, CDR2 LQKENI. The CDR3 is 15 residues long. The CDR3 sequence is CASSPRTGGKETQYF. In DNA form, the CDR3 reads TGTGCCAGCTCACCGAGGACAGGGGGTAAAGAGACCCAGTACTTC.

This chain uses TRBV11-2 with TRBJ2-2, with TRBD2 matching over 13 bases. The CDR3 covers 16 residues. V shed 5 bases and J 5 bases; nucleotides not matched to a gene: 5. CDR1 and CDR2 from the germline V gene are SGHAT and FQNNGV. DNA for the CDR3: TGTGCCAGCAGCACATGGACTAGCGGGAGAACCGGGGAGCTGTTTTTT. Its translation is CASSTWTSGRTGELFF.

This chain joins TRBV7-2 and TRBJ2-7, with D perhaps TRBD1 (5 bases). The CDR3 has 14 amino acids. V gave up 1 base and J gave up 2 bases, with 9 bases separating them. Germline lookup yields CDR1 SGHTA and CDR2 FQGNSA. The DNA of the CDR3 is TGTGCCAGCAGCTTAGAGTGGACAACCTACGAGCAGTACTTC. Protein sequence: CASSLEWTTYEQYF.